The T cell receptor beta chain described here comes from a study of identifying expanded T cells in peripheral blood. Study-wide findings and caveats: Differentially abundant clones: roughly 1.2 between replicates, about 16 at around 15 days, around 19 at four. Clone count variance between roughly 2-week samples rose with total template count.

This table comes from immunoSEQ multiplex PCR, and its TCRdb copy is limited to in-frame clones, with some not included. Of about 58,000 clones listed, approximately 89% are singletons. Germline CDR1 SGHRS, CDR2 YFSETQ. The CDR3 loop spans 14 amino acids. V was clipped by 2 bases and J by 7 bases, with 15 bases between them. Comments on this clone: Antigen unknown.

No infections or other immune events were documented during collection. The sequence was obtained from a person aged 18-70 years in good health. The rearrangement links TRBV5-1 to TRBJ1-2; possible D gene TRBD1, 5 bases. Sample: blood. CDR3 sequence reads: CASSLTGTQSGYTF. The CDR3 DNA reads TGCGCCAGCAGCTTAACCGGGACGCAAAGTGGCTACACCTTC.